Below, 25 T cell receptor beta chains from the same sample are listed, as sequenced in a study of cytomegalovirus exposure and HLA in healthy donors. The PCR was carried out with 60 Vbeta primers and 13 Jbeta primers. Profiling relied on immunoSEQ multiplex PCR, and the TCRdb table lists in-frame clones only, not all of them. This sample's clone table lists about 210,000 clones. Sequencing used PBMCs. These receptors were obtained from a young woman in good health and CMV-seropositive.

V gene TRBV6-1 combines with J gene TRBJ2-3, with D perhaps matching TRBD1 (5 bases). The V gene lost 1 base and the J gene lost 5 bases, with 13 bases spanning the gap. Germline CDR1 reads MNHNS; CDR2 reads SASEGT. This CDR3 is 15 amino acids long. CDR3 in amino acids: CASSEGPGKRDTQYF. CDR3 nucleotide sequence: TGTGCCAGCAGTGAAGGGCCAGGGAAGCGAGATACGCAGTATTTT.

This chain joins TRBV5-1 and TRBJ2-5; D might be TRBD2 (7 bases). TRBJ2-7 matches the DNA end more closely, so the J call is doubtful. The CDR3 contains 15 residues. CDR1 and CDR2 (germline): SGHRS, YFSETQ. The DNA of the CDR3 is TGCGCCAGCAGCTTGGCCCGGGGGGCCTCCTACGAGCAGTACTTC. Its protein product is CASSLARGASYEQYF.

The chain links TRBV9 to TRBJ2-3; 7 bases are shared with TRBD2. The V segment lost 4 bases and the J segment 4 bases; nucleotides outside the gene matches: 12. The CDR3 has 16 residues. Germline loops: CDR1 SGDLS, CDR2 YYNGEE. In DNA form, the CDR3 reads TGTGCCAGCAGCCAGCCGGGCGGGAGCGAGGCAGATACGCAGTATTTT. Translating it yields CASSQPGGSEADTQYF.

The V and J genes are TRBV6-6 and TRBJ1-5; D may be TRBD1 (6 bases). Germline loops: CDR1 MNHNY, CDR2 SVGAGI (reference sequence). Trimming cost V 5 bases and J 1 base, with 9 bases left between them. The CDR3 is made up of 14 amino acids. CDR3 loop: CASSRDRSNQPQHF. The DNA of the CDR3 is TGTGCCAGCAGTCGTGACAGGAGCAATCAGCCCCAGCATTTT.

The chain carries TRBV10-3 and TRBJ2-3, with D uncertain. The CDR3 runs to 14 residues. V was shortened by 3 bases and J by 2 bases, with 9 bases between the two germline ends. CDR1 and CDR2 (germline): ENHRY, SYGVKD. DNA for the CDR3: TGTGCCATCAGTGAACCGAGTATCACAGATACGCAGTATTTT. It translates to CAISEPSITDTQYF.

The chain carries TRBV5-1 and TRBJ2-3; the match to TRBD1 covers 7 bases. CDR1 and CDR2 (germline): SGHRS, YFSETQ. The CDR3 has 17 amino acids. J was trimmed by 4 bases and V by 0 bases; bases with no gene match: 11. CDR3 sequence reads: CASSLGGQVSPPDTQYF. In DNA, the CDR3 is TGCGCCAGCAGCTTGGGAGGACAGGTGAGCCCCCCAGATACGCAGTATTTT.

The gene calls are TRBV10-2 and TRBJ1-1; no clear D gene. The CDR3 sequence is 12 residues long. Germline CDR1 reads WSHSY; CDR2 reads SAAADI. Trimming took 6 bases from V and 10 from J, leaving 15 bases between them. In DNA form, the CDR3 reads TGCGCCAGCAGCCCCCTGCGCAGCGGAGCTTTCTTT. It specifies CASSPLRSGAFF.

V usage is TRBV6-1 and J usage is TRBJ2-1; D is possibly TRBD1 (6 bases). This CDR3 comprises 14 residues. V was cut by 5 bases and J by 4 bases, with 12 bases left in between. Germline CDR1 and CDR2: MNHNS and SASEGT. The CDR3 region is CASSFGTFYNEQFF. CDR3 DNA sequence: TGTGCCAGCAGTTTCGGGACATTTTACAATGAGCAGTTCTTC.

The chain combines TRBV7-9 with TRBJ1-4, with 11 bases that match TRBD1. V lost 5 bases and J lost 7; bases outside the gene matches: 9. Per germline, CDR1 SEHNR and CDR2 FQNEAQ (reference sequence). This CDR3 is built from 16 residues. CDR3 in amino acids: CASSPRDRGTGEKLFF. The CDR3 nucleotides are TGTGCCAGCAGCCCCAGGGACAGGGGGACAGGTGAAAAACTGTTTTTT.

The gene calls are TRBV6-5 and TRBJ1-1; D unclear. Germline CDR1 and CDR2: MNHEY and SVGAGI. CDR3 length: 14 amino acids. V was clipped by 2 bases and J by 4 bases, with 11 bases between them. The CDR3 DNA reads as TGTGCCAGCAGTTACAGGGAGGGTTTCACTGAAGCTTTCTTT. It codes for CASSYREGFTEAFF.

As to this clone: At one boundary the junction diverges from the germline segment, which might be a read error. The DNA for the CDR3 is TGTGCCAGCAGTTTGCCCTCCGGGACAGGGTATGGCTACAACTTC. This sequence encodes CASSLPSGTGYGYNF. This sequence joins TRBV28 and TRBJ1-2, with 9 positions matching TRBD1. The CDR3 has 15 amino acids. Germline CDR1 is MDHEN and CDR2 is SYDVKM.

V is TRBV5-1 and J is TRBJ1-2; no clear D. The V end lost 0 bases, the J end lost 4 bases, and 13 bases lay between the germline ends. The germline V gene encodes CDR1 SGHRS and CDR2 YFSETQ. The CDR3 runs to 15 residues. As DNA, the CDR3 is TGCGCCAGCAGCTTGGGTATTGGGCAGACCTATGGCTACACCTTC. Its protein product is CASSLGIGQTYGYTF.

The chain carries TRBV5-4 and TRBJ2-3; D unresolved. V lost 4 bases, J lost 0 bases, and 9 bases lay in between. The CDR3 spans 14 residues. Germline loops: CDR1 SGHNT, CDR2 YYREEE (reference sequence). The CDR3 coding sequence is TGTGCCAGCAGCATAAGCGTTAGCACAGATACGCAGTATTTT. This codes for CASSISVSTDTQYF.

J is TRBJ2-1 and V is TRBV5-1; 7 nucleotides line up with TRBD2. V lost 0 bases, J lost 11 bases, and 11 bases stayed unmatched. This CDR3 region has 15 residues. The V gene's germline CDR1 is SGHRS and CDR2 YFSETQ. CDR3 DNA: TGCGCCAGCAGCTTGGCGGGGGGAACCAATATTCAGCAGTTCTTC. It specifies CASSLAGGTNIQQFF.

The chain has TRBV7-9 and TRBJ2-7; 7 nucleotides agree with TRBD1. This CDR3 comprises 17 residues. CDR1 is SEHNR and CDR2 is FQNEAQ in the germline V gene (reference sequence). After removal of 3 bases from V and 0 bases from J, the junction contained 11 bases not matched to a gene. The CDR3 region has the DNA TGTGCCAGCAGCTTCGGGGAGCTGACAGGGCTCTCCTACGAGCAGTACTTC. This gives the protein CASSFGELTGLSYEQYF.

DNA for the CDR3: TGTGCCACCAGCAGAGACCAGTCTAGCGGGAGGGCCGGCGAGCAGTACTTC. This sequence encodes CATSRDQSSGRAGEQYF. V and J are TRBV15 and TRBJ2-7; 12 nucleotides line up with TRBD2. The germline gives CDR1 LNHNV, CDR2 YYDKDF (reference sequence). The CDR3 spans 17 residues. V was clipped by 0 bases and J by 6 bases; unmatched bases: 9.

CDR3: CASSLLGRGFANYGYTF. Here the CDR3 DNA reads TGTGCCAGCAGCTTATTGGGCAGGGGATTCGCTAACTATGGCTACACCTTC. The rearrangement links TRBV11-2 to TRBJ1-2, with D tentatively TRBD1 (6 bases). This CDR3 spans 17 amino acids. Per germline, CDR1 SGHAT and CDR2 FQNNGV. V was shortened by 2 bases and J by 0 bases, with 16 bases between the two germline ends.

V usage is TRBV27 and J usage is TRBJ1-2; D remains unclear. V lost 2 bases, J lost 2 bases, and 6 bases lay in between. This CDR3 comprises 13 residues. Germline V gives CDR1 MNHEY, CDR2 SMNVEV (reference sequence). CDR3 residues: CASSLQYNYGYTF. The CDR3 bases are TGTGCCAGCAGTTTACAGTACAACTATGGCTACACCTTC.

The DNA of the CDR3 is TGTGCCAGCAGCTCCCCTCGCTCTGGGGCCAACGTCCTGACTTTC. It is translated as CASSSPRSGANVLTF. V is TRBV6-5 and J is TRBJ2-6, with D unresolved. The V and J ends lost 6 bases and 0 bases respectively, with 9 bases between them. The CDR3 contains 15 residues. The V gene's germline CDR1 is MNHEY and CDR2 SVGAGI.

The chain links TRBV7-2 to TRBJ1-1; possibly TRBD1 for D (5 bases). The CDR3 extends over 15 amino acids. Trimming took off 1 base at V and 3 bases at J, with 12 bases between the two ends. Germline V gene data show CDR1 as SGHTA and CDR2 as FQGNSA. DNA for the CDR3: TGTGCCAGCAGCTTAGGACCAGGGATGGACACTGAAGCTTTCTTT. Translated, it gives CASSLGPGMDTEAFF.

The gene calls are TRBV25-1 and TRBJ2-7, with 7 bases that match TRBD1. J gave up 4 bases and V 4 bases, and 10 bases lay outside the gene matches. Germline CDR1 MGHDK, CDR2 SYGVNS. The CDR3 is 15 amino acids. The CDR3 sequence is CASSAYRGSSYEQYF. The CDR3 DNA reads as TGTGCCAGCAGTGCTTACAGGGGTTCTTCTTACGAGCAGTACTTC.

This chain connects TRBV5-1 to TRBJ1-1; 7 positions agree with TRBD1. The CDR3 extends over 16 amino acids. V lost 4 bases and J lost 1; bases outside the gene matches: 10. Germline CDR1 is SGHRS and CDR2 is YFSETQ. This CDR3 reads CASSVRDREQNTEAFF. CDR3 sequence (DNA): TGCGCCAGCAGCGTCCGGGACAGAGAACAGAACACTGAAGCTTTCTTT.

The V gene is TRBV5-6, the J gene TRBJ2-3; 10 bases map to TRBD2. The CDR3 runs to 18 residues. After removal of 5 bases from V and 1 base from J, the junction contained 13 bases not matched to a gene. Germline-derived CDR1 and CDR2 are SGHDT and YYEEEE. DNA of the CDR3: TGTGCCAGCAGTGGAGGGGTTTGGCTAGCGGGAGGCACAGATACGCAGTATTTT. Its protein product is CASSGGVWLAGGTDTQYF.

This sequence joins TRBV9 and TRBJ2-1; 12 bases are a match to TRBD2. Germline V gives CDR1 SGDLS, CDR2 YYNGEE. The CDR3 is 15 residues long. Trimming at V came to 4 bases and at J to 8 bases, leaving 7 bases not matched to a gene. The CDR3 loop reads CASSSRLAGVDEQFF. The CDR3 DNA sequence: TGTGCCAGCAGCTCTCGACTAGCGGGAGTGGATGAGCAGTTCTTC.

The chain employs TRBV19 and TRBJ2-7; TRBD2 matches at 9 bases. Trimming at V came to 2 bases and at J to 2 bases, leaving 4 bases not matched to a gene. Germline V gene data show CDR1 as LNHDA and CDR2 as SQIVND (reference sequence). The CDR3 spans 15 residues. The CDR3 DNA is TGTGCCAGTAGTATATCGGCTAGCGGGACCTACGAGCAGTACTTC. Its protein is CASSISASGTYEQYF.